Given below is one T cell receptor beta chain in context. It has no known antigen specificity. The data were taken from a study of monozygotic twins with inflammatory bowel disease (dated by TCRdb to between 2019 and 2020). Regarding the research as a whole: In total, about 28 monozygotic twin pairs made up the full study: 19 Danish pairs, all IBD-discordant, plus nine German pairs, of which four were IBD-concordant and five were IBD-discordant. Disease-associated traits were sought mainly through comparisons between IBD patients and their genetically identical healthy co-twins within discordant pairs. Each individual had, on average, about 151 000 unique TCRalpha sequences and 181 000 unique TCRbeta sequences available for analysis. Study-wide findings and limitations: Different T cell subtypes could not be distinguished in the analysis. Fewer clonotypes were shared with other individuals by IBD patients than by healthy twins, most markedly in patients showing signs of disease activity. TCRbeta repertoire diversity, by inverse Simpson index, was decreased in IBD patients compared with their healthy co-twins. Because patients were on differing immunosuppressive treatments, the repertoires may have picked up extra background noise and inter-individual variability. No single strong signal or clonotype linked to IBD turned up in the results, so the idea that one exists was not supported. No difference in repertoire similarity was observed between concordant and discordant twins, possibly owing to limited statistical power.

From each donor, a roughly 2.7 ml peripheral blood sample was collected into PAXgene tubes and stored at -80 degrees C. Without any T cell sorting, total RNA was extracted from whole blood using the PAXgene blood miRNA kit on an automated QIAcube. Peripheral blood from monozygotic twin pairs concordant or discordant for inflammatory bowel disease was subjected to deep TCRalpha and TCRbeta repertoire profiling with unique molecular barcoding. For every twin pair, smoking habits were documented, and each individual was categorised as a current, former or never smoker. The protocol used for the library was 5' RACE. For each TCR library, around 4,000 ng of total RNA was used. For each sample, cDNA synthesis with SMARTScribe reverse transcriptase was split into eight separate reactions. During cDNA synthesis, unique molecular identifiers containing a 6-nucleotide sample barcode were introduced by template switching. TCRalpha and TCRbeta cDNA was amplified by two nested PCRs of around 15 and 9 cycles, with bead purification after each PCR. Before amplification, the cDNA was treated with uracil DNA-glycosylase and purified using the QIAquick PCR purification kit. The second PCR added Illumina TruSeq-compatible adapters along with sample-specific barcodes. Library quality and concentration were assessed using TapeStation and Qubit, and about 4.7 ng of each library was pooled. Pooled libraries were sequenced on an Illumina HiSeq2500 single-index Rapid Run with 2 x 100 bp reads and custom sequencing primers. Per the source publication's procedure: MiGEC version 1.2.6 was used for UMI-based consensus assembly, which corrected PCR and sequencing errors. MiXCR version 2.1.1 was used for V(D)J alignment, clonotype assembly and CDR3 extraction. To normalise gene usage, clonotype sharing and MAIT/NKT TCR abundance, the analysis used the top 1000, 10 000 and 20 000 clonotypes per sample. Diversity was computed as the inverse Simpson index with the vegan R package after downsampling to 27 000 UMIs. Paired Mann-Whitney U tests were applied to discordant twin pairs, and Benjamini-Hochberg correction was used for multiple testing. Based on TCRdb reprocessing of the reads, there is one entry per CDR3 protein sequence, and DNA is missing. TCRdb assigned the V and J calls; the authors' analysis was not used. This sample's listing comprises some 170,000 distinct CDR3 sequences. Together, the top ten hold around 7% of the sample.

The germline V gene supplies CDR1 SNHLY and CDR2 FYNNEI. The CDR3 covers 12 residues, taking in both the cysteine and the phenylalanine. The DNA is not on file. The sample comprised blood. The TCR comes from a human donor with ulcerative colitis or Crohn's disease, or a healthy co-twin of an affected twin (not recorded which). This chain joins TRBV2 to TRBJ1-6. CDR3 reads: CASSSGRSPLHF.